The source of this T cell receptor beta chain is a study of T cell responses to AZD1222 COVID-19 vaccine. Whole-study findings and limits: Among the donors, most were white British and more were female, and clonal diversity was possibly underestimated.

Method: immunoSEQ multiplex PCR; TCRdb's copy keeps in-frame clones and lacks some. The sample has approximately 190,000 clones, approximately 90% seen once; the top ten hold 0.99%. This clone was observed a single time. What it recognizes is unknown. Looked up from germline, CDR1 is SGHDN and CDR2 is FVKESK. The CDR3 contains 13 residues. Between the trimmed V and J ends, which lost 6 bases and 3 bases, there was a span of 11 bases. The sample here was peripheral blood, taken on day 0 of AZD1222 vaccination. The chain carries TRBV14 and TRBJ1-2; weak D call: TRBD1 (5 bases). The clonotype was recovered from an adult in good health. DNA for the CDR3: TGTGCCAGCAGACGCGACAGAGACTATGGCTACACCTTC. Protein: CASRRDRDYGYTF.